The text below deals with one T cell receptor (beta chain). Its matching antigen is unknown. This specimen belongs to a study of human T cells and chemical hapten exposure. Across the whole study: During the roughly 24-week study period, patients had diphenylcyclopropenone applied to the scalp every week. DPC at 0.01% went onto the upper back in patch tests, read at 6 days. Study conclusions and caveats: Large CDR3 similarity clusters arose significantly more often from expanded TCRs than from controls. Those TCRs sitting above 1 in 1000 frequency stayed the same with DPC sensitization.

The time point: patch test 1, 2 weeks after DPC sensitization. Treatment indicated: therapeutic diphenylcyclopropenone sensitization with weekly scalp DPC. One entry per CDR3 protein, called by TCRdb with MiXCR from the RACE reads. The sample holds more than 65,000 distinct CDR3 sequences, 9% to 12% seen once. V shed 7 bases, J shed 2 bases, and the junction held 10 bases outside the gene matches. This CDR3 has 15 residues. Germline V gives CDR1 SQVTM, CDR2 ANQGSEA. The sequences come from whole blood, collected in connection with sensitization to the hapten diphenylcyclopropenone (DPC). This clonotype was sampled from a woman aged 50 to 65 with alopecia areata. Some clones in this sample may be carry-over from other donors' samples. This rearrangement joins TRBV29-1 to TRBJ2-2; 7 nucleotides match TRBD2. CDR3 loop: CSAVRGRGNTGELFF. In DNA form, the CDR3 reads TGCAGCGCCGTCCGAGGGAGGGGTAACACCGGGGAGCTGTTTTTT.